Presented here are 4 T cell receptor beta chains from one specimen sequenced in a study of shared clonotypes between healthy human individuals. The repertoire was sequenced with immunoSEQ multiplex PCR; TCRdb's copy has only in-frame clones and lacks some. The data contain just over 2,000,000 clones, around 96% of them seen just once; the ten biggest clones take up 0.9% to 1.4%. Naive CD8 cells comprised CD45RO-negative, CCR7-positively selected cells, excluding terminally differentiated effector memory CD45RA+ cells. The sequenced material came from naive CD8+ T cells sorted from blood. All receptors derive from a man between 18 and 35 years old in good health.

CDR3 in amino acids: CASSSHPIEGGFVYEQYF. Written as DNA, the CDR3 is TGTGCCAGCAGCTCCCACCCCATAGAAGGGGGATTCGTTTACGAGCAGTACTTC. The gene calls are TRBV11-2 and TRBJ2-7; a possible D gene is TRBD1 (6 bases). V was cut by 4 bases and J by 4 bases, with 26 bases left in between. The germline CDR1 and CDR2 sequences are SGHAT and FQNNGV. CDR3 length equals 18 residues. Complete variable domain (other parts from reference TRBV11-2 and TRBJ2-7): EAGVAQSPRYKIIEKRQSVAFWCNPISGHATLYWYQQILGQGPKLLIQFQNNGVVDDSQLPKDRFSAERLKGVDSTLKIQPAKLEDSAVYLCASSSHPIEGGFVYEQYFGPGTRLTVT.

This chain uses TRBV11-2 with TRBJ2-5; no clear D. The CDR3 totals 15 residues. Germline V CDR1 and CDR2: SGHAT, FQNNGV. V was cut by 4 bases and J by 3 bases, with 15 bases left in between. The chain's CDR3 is CASSSLLSGEETQYF. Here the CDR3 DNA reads TGTGCCAGCAGCTCCCTGCTCTCGGGTGAAGAGACCCAGTACTTC.

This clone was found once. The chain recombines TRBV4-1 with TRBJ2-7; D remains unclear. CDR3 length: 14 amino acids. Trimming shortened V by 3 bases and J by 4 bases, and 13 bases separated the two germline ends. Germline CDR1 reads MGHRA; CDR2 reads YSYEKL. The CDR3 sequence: CASSHLEVSYEQYF. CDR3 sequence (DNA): TGCGCCAGCAGCCATTTAGAGGTGTCTTACGAGCAGTACTTC.

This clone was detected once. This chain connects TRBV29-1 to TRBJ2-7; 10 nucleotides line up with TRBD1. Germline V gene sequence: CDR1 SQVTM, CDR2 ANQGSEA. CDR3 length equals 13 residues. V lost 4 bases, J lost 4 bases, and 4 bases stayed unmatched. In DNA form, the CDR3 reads TGCAGCGTTGTAGGACAGGGGGAATACGAGCAGTACTTC. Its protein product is CSVVGQGEYEQYF.